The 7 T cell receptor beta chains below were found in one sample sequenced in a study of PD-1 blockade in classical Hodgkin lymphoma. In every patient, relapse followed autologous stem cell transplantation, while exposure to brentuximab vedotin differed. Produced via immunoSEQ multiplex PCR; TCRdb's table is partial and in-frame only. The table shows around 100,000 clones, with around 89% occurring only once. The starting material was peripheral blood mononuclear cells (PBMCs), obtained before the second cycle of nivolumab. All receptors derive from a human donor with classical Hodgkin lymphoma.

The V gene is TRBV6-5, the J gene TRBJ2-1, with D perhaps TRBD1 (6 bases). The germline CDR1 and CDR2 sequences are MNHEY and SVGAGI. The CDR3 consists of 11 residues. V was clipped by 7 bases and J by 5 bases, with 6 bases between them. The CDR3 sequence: CASNRDNEQFF. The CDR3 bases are TGTGCCAGCAACAGGGACAATGAGCAGTTCTTC.

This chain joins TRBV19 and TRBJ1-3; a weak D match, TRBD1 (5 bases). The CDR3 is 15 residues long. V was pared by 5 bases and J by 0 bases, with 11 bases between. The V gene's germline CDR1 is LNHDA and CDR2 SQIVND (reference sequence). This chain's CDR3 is CASSRDGSSGNTIYF. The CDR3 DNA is TGTGCCAGTAGTCGGGACGGGAGCTCTGGAAACACCATATATTTT.

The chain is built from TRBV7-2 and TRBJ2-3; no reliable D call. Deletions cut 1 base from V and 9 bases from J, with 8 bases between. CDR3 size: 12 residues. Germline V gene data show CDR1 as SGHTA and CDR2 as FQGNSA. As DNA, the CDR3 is TGTGCCAGCAGCTTAGAACCCGACACGCAGTATTTT. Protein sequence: CASSLEPDTQYF.

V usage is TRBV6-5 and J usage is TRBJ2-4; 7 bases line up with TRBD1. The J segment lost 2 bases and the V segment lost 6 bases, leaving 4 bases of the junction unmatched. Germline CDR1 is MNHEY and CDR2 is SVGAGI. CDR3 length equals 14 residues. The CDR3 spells CASSLDRSKNIQYF. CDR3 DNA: TGTGCCAGCAGCCTGGACAGGTCCAAAAACATTCAGTACTTC.

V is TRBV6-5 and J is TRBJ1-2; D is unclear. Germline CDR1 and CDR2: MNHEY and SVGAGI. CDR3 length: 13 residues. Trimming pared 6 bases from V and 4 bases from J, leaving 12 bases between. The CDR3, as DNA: TGTGCCAGCAGACCACAAGGACCCTATGGCTACACCTTC. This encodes CASRPQGPYGYTF.

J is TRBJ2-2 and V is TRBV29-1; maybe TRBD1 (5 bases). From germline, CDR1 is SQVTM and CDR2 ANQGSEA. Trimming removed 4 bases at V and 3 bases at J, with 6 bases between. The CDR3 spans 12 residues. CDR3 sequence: CSVARDTGELFF. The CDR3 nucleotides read TGCAGCGTTGCCAGGGACACCGGGGAGCTGTTTTTT.

This CDR3 reads CASSLYPPDRGDSNQPQHF. The CDR3, as DNA: TGTGCCAGCAGTTTGTACCCTCCCGACAGGGGAGATAGCAATCAGCCCCAGCATTTT. The genes are TRBV28 and TRBJ1-5, with TRBD1 matching over 8 bases. The germline V gene encodes CDR1 MDHEN and CDR2 SYDVKM. There are 19 residues in the CDR3. The V and J ends lost 3 bases and 0 bases, in that order; junction bases with no gene match: 13.